The 25 T cell receptor beta chains presented below share a single source sample, sequenced in a study of T cells in tuberculosis (dated by TCRdb to the late 2010s). The label giving this sample's time point can be read as: new active TB diagnosis, blood taken before or within 7 days of starting treatment. The library was prepared using the immunoSEQ multiplex PCR assay. TCRdb obtained this table from immuneACCESS and retained in-frame rearrangements with V and J assigned. These tables miss some clones; where compared with another copy, unresolved V genes account for less than half of the shortfall, and the remainder is unexplained. The sample profile shows about 34,000 clones; over 85% of them were found once. The top ten hold over 9.5% of the sample. Sequencing used PBMCs, obtained at tuberculosis diagnosis. The source is an adult with tuberculosis.

This chain uses TRBV9 with TRBJ2-3, with TRBD1 matching 8 bases. The V and J ends lost 3 bases and 3 bases, in that order; junction bases with no gene match: 3. The CDR3 consists of 14 residues. The germline CDR1 and CDR2 sequences are SGDLS and YYNGEE. This CDR3 reads CASSAGQGTDTQYF. In DNA, the CDR3 is TGTGCCAGCAGCGCCGGACAGGGAACAGATACGCAGTATTTT.

The chain carries TRBV10-3 and TRBJ2-1; 8 bases are a match to TRBD1. The trim removed 11 bases at V and 4 bases at J, leaving 10 bases unmatched. The CDR3 covers 14 residues. The germline gives CDR1 ENHRY, CDR2 SYGVKD. The DNA for the CDR3 is TGTGCCGCACAGGGGGACCTGATTTACAATGAGCAGTTCTTC. This codes for CAAQGDLIYNEQFF.

The chain uses TRBV19 and TRBJ2-7, with 9 bases aligning to TRBD1. The trim removed 7 bases at V and 3 bases at J, leaving 7 bases unmatched. CDR1 is LNHDA, CDR2 SQIVND, per germline (reference sequence). The CDR3 runs 14 residues. In DNA, the CDR3 is TGTGCCAGTACCCCAAGGACAGGGGACTACGAGCAGTACTTC. Translating gives CASTPRTGDYEQYF.

CDR3 sequence (DNA): TGTGCCACCAGCAGAGGATCGGGGGACAGGGGTATCAACGAGCAGTACTTC. Its protein is CATSRGSGDRGINEQYF. The chain uses TRBV15 and TRBJ2-7, with TRBD1 identical over 10 bases. This CDR3 spans 17 amino acids. Germline CDR1 LNHNV, CDR2 YYDKDF (reference sequence). V shed 1 base, J shed 5 bases, and the junction held 11 bases outside the gene matches.

The rearrangement joins TRBV4-1 to TRBJ2-7, with TRBD1 matching 12 bases. Germline V gene lookup returns CDR1 MGHRA and CDR2 YSYEKL. V was pared by 0 bases and J by 1 base, with 7 bases of the junction left unmatched. The CDR3 length is 18 residues. CDR3 DNA: TGCGCCAGCAGCCAAGATAAGGGACAGGGGGCCTATTCCTACGAGCAGTACTTC. Its translation is CASSQDKGQGAYSYEQYF.

The chain employs TRBV27 and TRBJ2-7; no definite D call. Germline assignment: CDR1 MNHEY and CDR2 SMNVEV (reference sequence). V was pared by 5 bases and J by 5 bases, with 13 bases between. There are 13 residues in the CDR3. For the CDR3, the DNA is TGTGCCAGCAGTCGGCGGAACCTCAACGAGCAGTACTTC. Amino acids: CASSRRNLNEQYF.

This chain connects TRBV7-6 to TRBJ2-3, with TRBD2 as a possible D gene (7 bases). Trimming took 5 bases from V and 3 from J, leaving 15 bases between them. Germline values: CDR1 SGHVS, CDR2 FNYEAQ. The length of the CDR3 is 15 residues. The CDR3, as DNA: TGTGCCAGCAGCGTAGGGGGGGGGCCGACAGATACGCAGTATTTT. It translates to CASSVGGGPTDTQYF.

In DNA form, the CDR3 reads TGCGCCAGCAGCCCCGACAGGGACAGGGGCCCCGGATGGTCCTACGAGCAGTACTTC. Translated: CASSPDRDRGPGWSYEQYF. V gene TRBV5-1 combines with J gene TRBJ2-7; 10 bases align to TRBD1. Germline assignment: CDR1 SGHRS and CDR2 YFSETQ. The V segment lost 4 bases and the J segment 1 base; nucleotides outside the gene matches: 17. The length of the CDR3 is 19 residues.

The V gene is TRBV30, the J gene TRBJ1-5; a weak D match, TRBD1 (6 bases). The ends were cut back, 1 base at V and 2 bases at J, with 15 bases in the middle. There are 16 residues in the CDR3. Germline loops: CDR1 GTSNPN, CDR2 SVGIG (reference sequence). The CDR3, as DNA: TGTGCCTGGAGTGACCGTGGGGGGGCCGGCAATCAGCCCCAGCATTTT. This gives the protein CAWSDRGGAGNQPQHF. The whole variable domain, filled in from reference TRBV30 and TRBJ1-5, reads SQTIHQWPATLVQPVGSPLSLECTVEGTSNPNLYWYRQAAGRGLQLLFYSVGIGQISSEVPQNLSASRPQDRQFILSSKKLLLSDSGFYLCAWSDRGGAGNQPQHFGDGTRLSIL.

This rearrangement joins TRBV7-4 to TRBJ1-2; TRBD1 might be the D (6 bases). Germline V gene sequence: CDR1 SGHVT, CDR2 SQSDAQ. The CDR3 is 15 residues long. Trimming removed 5 bases from V and 2 bases from J, with 15 bases in between. The CDR3, as DNA: TGTGCCAGCAGCCAAGTTGCGGGGGCGAACTATGGCTACACCTTC. It translates to CASSQVAGANYGYTF.

The J gene is TRBJ2-2, the V gene TRBV11-1; 12 bases map to TRBD2. Germline CDR1 and CDR2: SGHAT and FQDESV (reference sequence). Losses at the gene ends were 5 bases for V and 4 bases for J; bases not matched to a gene: 5. The CDR3 has 16 residues. CDR3 protein: CASSPLAGGGTGELFF. The CDR3 DNA is TGTGCCAGCAGCCCACTAGCGGGAGGAGGCACCGGGGAGCTGTTTTTT.

V gene TRBV12-5 combines with J gene TRBJ2-1, with D uncertain. This CDR3 is 11 amino acids long. Germline values: CDR1 LGHNT, CDR2 FRNRAP. V lost 5 bases to trimming and J lost 8 bases, with 7 bases between them. The CDR3 sequence: CASGPVDEQFF. The CDR3 DNA follows: TGTGCTAGTGGTCCCGTTGATGAGCAGTTCTTC.

The rearrangement uses TRBV7-8 and TRBJ1-2; perhaps TRBD1 as D (6 bases). V was cut by 1 base and J by 8 bases, with 14 bases left in between. The CDR3 extends over 14 amino acids. Germline loops: CDR1 SGHVS, CDR2 FQNEAQ. The CDR3 protein is CASSLDGGAWGYTF. Written as DNA, the CDR3 is TGTGCCAGCAGCTTAGACGGGGGGGCGTGGGGCTACACCTTC.

V usage is TRBV14 and J usage is TRBJ1-2; TRBD1 matches 9 bases. Trimming took 1 base from V and 4 from J; bases not matched to a gene: 4. Germline V gene lookup returns CDR1 SGHDN and CDR2 FVKESK. There are 15 residues in the CDR3. The CDR3 DNA reads as TGTGCCAGCAGCCAAGCCGGGACAGGGCCCTATGGCTACACCTTC. The encoded protein is CASSQAGTGPYGYTF.

The chain recombines TRBV7-2 with TRBJ2-1; unclear D gene. The CDR3 consists of 15 residues. Germline-derived CDR1 and CDR2 are SGHTA and FQGNSA. Trimming pared 1 base from V and 2 bases from J, leaving 9 bases between. The CDR3 DNA follows: TGTGCCAGCAGCTTAGGGCCGCCCCCCTACAATGAGCAGTTCTTC. It translates to CASSLGPPPYNEQFF.

The V gene is TRBV5-1, the J gene TRBJ1-2, with D maybe TRBD1 (6 bases). The V and J ends lost 4 bases and 6 bases respectively, with 16 bases between them. The CDR3 runs to 14 residues. Germline V lookup: CDR1 SGHRS, CDR2 YFSETQ. CDR3 in amino acids: CASSKDSTSDGYTF. DNA for the CDR3: TGCGCCAGCAGCAAGGACAGCACATCGGATGGCTACACCTTC.

V usage is TRBV30 and J usage is TRBJ1-2; TRBD1 is a possible D gene (6 bases). The germline V gene has CDR1 GTSNPN and CDR2 SVGIG (reference sequence). The CDR3 length is 14 residues. V was shortened by 4 bases and J by 4 bases, with 16 bases between the two germline ends. DNA for the CDR3: TGTGCCTGGAAGGATAAACAGGGAGTCTATGGCTACACCTTC. Encoded protein: CAWKDKQGVYGYTF. The variable domain in full, with the rest retrieved from reference TRBV30 and TRBJ1-2, is SQTIHQWPATLVQPVGSPLSLECTVEGTSNPNLYWYRQAAGRGLQLLFYSVGIGQISSEVPQNLSASRPQDRQFILSSKKLLLSDSGFYLCAWKDKQGVYGYTFGSGTRLTVV.

The chain links TRBV5-1 to TRBJ1-1; the D gene is possibly TRBD1 (5 bases). Germline loops: CDR1 SGHRS, CDR2 YFSETQ. The CDR3 contains 15 residues. V was clipped by 0 bases and J by 5 bases, with 14 bases between them. CDR3 residues: CASSLDSGGGTEAFF. CDR3 nucleotides: TGCGCCAGCAGCTTGGATAGCGGGGGTGGGACTGAAGCTTTCTTT.

The chain couples TRBV5-1 to TRBJ2-3, with 7 bases matching TRBD1. CDR1 is SGHRS and CDR2 is YFSETQ in the germline V gene. This CDR3 region has 14 residues. Trimming cost V 5 bases and J 2 bases; bases outside gene matches: 5. DNA of the CDR3: TGCGCCAGCAGGCCGGGACAGAACACAGATACGCAGTATTTT. It translates to CASRPGQNTDTQYF.

J is TRBJ2-3 and V is TRBV10-3, with TRBD2 identical over 8 bases. Germline V gives CDR1 ENHRY, CDR2 SYGVKD. CDR3 length equals 18 residues. The V and J ends lost 0 bases and 1 base, in that order; junction bases with no gene match: 9. CDR3 in DNA: TGTGCCATCAGTGAGTCGGAGGGACTAGTAGGCGGCACAGATACGCAGTATTTT. Amino acids: CAISESEGLVGGTDTQYF.

The V call is TRBV6-1, the J call TRBJ2-7; D possibly corresponds to TRBD1 (5 bases). Germline V gene sequence: CDR1 MNHNS, CDR2 SASEGT. The CDR3 sequence is 12 residues long. Trimming removed 6 bases at V and 2 bases at J, with 8 bases between. CDR3 DNA: TGTGCCAGCAGCGACAGTCCCTACGAGCAGTACTTC. This codes for CASSDSPYEQYF.

This clone was picked up a small number of times. The genes are TRBV18 and TRBJ1-6; D is perhaps TRBD1 (5 bases). CDR3 length: 14 residues. The V and J ends lost 2 bases and 9 bases respectively, with 11 bases between them. CDR1 and CDR2 (germline): KGHSH, LQKENI. CDR3 amino acids: CASSPARESSPLHF. CDR3 sequence (DNA): TGTGCCAGCTCACCAGCCAGGGAAAGTTCACCCCTCCACTTT.

In this sample, this clone turned up a few times. The chain has TRBV11-2 and TRBJ2-6, with 10 positions matching TRBD2. CDR3 length: 17 amino acids. Losses at the gene ends were 4 bases for V and 0 bases for J; bases not matched to a gene: 3. Germline CDR1 SGHAT, CDR2 FQNNGV. CDR3 DNA sequence: TGTGCCAGCAGCTCCCTAGCGGGAGCCTCTGGGGCCAACGTCCTGACTTTC. Protein product: CASSSLAGASGANVLTF.

The rearrangement uses TRBV11-2 and TRBJ2-3; TRBD2 is a possible D gene (6 bases). The CDR3 has 17 amino acids. Trimming removed 5 bases at V and 4 bases at J, with 22 bases between. CDR1 is SGHAT and CDR2 is FQNNGV in the germline V gene. CDR3 residues: CASSPIAELEAPDTQYF. CDR3 nucleotides: TGTGCCAGCAGCCCCATAGCGGAACTAGAGGCTCCAGATACGCAGTATTTT.

The gene calls are TRBV30 and TRBJ2-7; D not resolved. Germline lookup yields CDR1 GTSNPN and CDR2 SVGIG (reference sequence). V lost 2 bases and J 4 bases, leaving 12 bases between the germline ends. CDR3 length equals 13 residues. The CDR3 is CAWSLGPRYEQYF. DNA for the CDR3: TGTGCCTGGAGTTTGGGCCCCAGGTACGAGCAGTACTTC.